This TCR beta chain appears in the sequencing data of a study of blood T cell repertoires in COVID-19. About the study: Acute and convalescent COVID-19 specimens originated in the United States, Italy and Spain. In each case, the material was cDNA or gDNA derived from T cells, B-cell-depleted T cells, or PBMCs.

Produced via immunoSEQ multiplex PCR; TCRdb's table is partial and in-frame only. Here the sample spans some 60,000 clones, about four fifths being singletons. V was shortened by 6 bases and J by 0 bases, with 9 bases between the two germline ends. Per germline, CDR1 SGHDN and CDR2 FVKESK. This CDR3 has 15 amino acids. The sequence derives from a woman of 80 years or more with active or convalescent COVID-19. The chain employs TRBV14 and TRBJ2-6; D is unresolved. Sequencing input: peripheral blood. Here the CDR3 DNA reads TGTGCCAGCAGTCGACTGGTCTCTGGGGCCAACGTCCTGACTTTC. Translated: CASSRLVSGANVLTF.